Presented here are 5 T cell receptor beta chains from one specimen sequenced in a study of vaccination effects on CD4 cells after COVID-19. Under the ViraFEST assay, PBMC were stimulated with viral peptide pools so that antigen-specific CD4+ T cells expanded. Sequencing was performed afterwards. Cells that had been cultured for roughly 9 days were the source of isolated CD4+ T cells. Their SARS-CoV-2 infection, verified by PCR, occurred between March and December 2020. Libraries were prepared by immunoSEQ multiplex PCR; TCRdb keeps only in-frame clonotypes and omits some of them. The sample contains about 45,000 clones, roughly 80% of which appear only once. For these receptors, no antigen is known. Sequencing used CD4+ T cells from PBMCs cultured with a peptide pool, obtained before COVID-19 vaccination. The receptors derive from a human donor who had a prior SARS-CoV-2 infection.

This rearrangement joins TRBV6-5 to TRBJ1-4; TRBD1 agrees at 9 bases. Germline V lookup: CDR1 MNHEY, CDR2 SVGAGI. The CDR3 length is 16 residues. Germline trimming cut 2 bases from V and 13 bases from J; bases unmatched to any gene: 14. In nucleotides, the CDR3 is TGTGCCAGCAGTTACGTCGCCGGGACAGGGCTGTCTAGACTGTTTTTT. Amino acids: CASSYVAGTGLSRLFF.

V is TRBV3-1 (or the pseudogene TRBV3-2) and J is TRBJ1-1; TRBD1 agrees at 9 bases. CDR3 length: 17 amino acids. V shed 0 bases and J 3 bases; nucleotides not matched to a gene: 8. Germline V gives CDR1 LGHDT, CDR2 YNNKEL (reference sequence). The CDR3 sequence: CASSQDRGTGGDTEAFF. For the CDR3, the DNA is TGTGCCAGCAGCCAAGATCGGGGTACAGGGGGCGACACTGAAGCTTTCTTT.

The chain recombines TRBV5-6 with TRBJ2-1; TRBD1 is a possible D gene (5 bases). V shed 4 bases and J shed 3 bases, with 14 bases lying between them. The CDR3 covers 15 residues. Germline V gene data show CDR1 as SGHDT and CDR2 as YYEEEE. The DNA of the CDR3 is TGTGCCAGCAGCCCAGGGCCTTACATCTACAATGAGCAGTTCTTC. Protein: CASSPGPYIYNEQFF.

The CDR3 DNA follows: TGTGCCAGCAGTGTAGGACAGGGGGATGAGCAGTTCTTC. The encoded protein is CASSVGQGDEQFF. The chain recombines TRBV2 with TRBJ2-1; TRBD1 matches at 10 bases. V trimming: 4 bases; J trimming: 8 bases; junction bases outside the gene matches: 2. Germline V gene sequence: CDR1 SNHLY, CDR2 FYNNEI. The CDR3 covers 13 residues. Full variable domain (rest looked up from reference TRBV2 and TRBJ2-1): EPEVTQTPSHQVTQMGQEVILRCVPISNHLYFYWYRQILGQKVEFLVSFYNNEISEKSEIFDDQFSVERPDGSNFTLKIRSTKLEDSAMYFCASSVGQGDEQFFGPGTRLTVL.

The chain employs TRBV11-2 and TRBJ1-5; D is possibly TRBD1 (5 bases). The germline V gene has CDR1 SGHAT and CDR2 FQNNGV. V was shortened by 0 bases and J by 4 bases, with 7 bases between the two germline ends. The CDR3 covers 14 residues. For the CDR3, the DNA is TGTGCCAGCAGCTTAGATGGGGGGAATCAGCCCCAGCATTTT. This gives the protein CASSLDGGNQPQHF.